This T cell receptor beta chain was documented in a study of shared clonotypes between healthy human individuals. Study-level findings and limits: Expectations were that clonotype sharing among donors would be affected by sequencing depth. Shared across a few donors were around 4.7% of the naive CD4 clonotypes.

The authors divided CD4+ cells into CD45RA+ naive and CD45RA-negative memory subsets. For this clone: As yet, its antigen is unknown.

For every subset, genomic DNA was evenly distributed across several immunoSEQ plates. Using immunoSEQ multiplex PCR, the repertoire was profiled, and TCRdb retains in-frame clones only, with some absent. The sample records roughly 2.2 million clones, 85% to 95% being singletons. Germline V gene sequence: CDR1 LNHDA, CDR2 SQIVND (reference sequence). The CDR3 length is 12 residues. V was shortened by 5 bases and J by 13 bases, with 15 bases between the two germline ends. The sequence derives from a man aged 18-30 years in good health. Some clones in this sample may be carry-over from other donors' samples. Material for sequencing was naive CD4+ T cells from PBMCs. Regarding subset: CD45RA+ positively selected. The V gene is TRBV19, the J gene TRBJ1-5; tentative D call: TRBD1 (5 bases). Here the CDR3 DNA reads TGTGCCAGTAGTCCTAGCACAGGCCTTCAGCATTTT. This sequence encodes CASSPSTGLQHF.